This T cell receptor beta chain emerged from a study of CD4+ T cells in melanoma. Germline lookup yields CDR1 MNHNY and CDR2 SVGAGI (reference sequence). V gave up 6 bases and J gave up 6 bases; unmatched junction bases: 5. The CDR3 consists of 14 residues. General observations from the study: In melanoma, neoantigen-specific CD4+ T cells reportedly differed in differentiation state.

Remarks on this clone: The antigen is unknown.

Measured with immunoSEQ multiplex PCR; TCRdb has only the in-frame clones, and not every one. This sample yields about 10,000 clones, of which around 65% are seen a single time; approximately 13% belongs to the top ten. The chain has TRBV6-6 and TRBJ1-2, with 12 nucleotides matching TRBD1. The specimen sequenced was cells from a culture (not recorded whether cultured in vitro). The source is a human donor with melanoma. The CDR3 loop is CASSRDRGLDGYTF. DNA for the CDR3: TGTGCCAGCAGCCGGGACAGGGGGCTAGATGGCTACACCTTC.